A selection of T cell receptor beta chains follows, all from one sample in a study of T-cell reconstitution after alpha-beta-depleted transplantation in children. TCRdb re-derived calls from the PCR reads in MiXCR, one entry per CDR3 protein. The repertoire holds 190,000 or so distinct CDR3 sequences, roughly 7.5% seen once, with around 3% in the top ten. Material: PBMCs from the stem cell graft donor, obtained from the stem cell graft. The receptors were sampled from a human donor who donated a stem cell graft to a child with Wiskott-Aldrich syndrome. Each CDR3 is given with its conserved first and last residue. The D gene is left open where the match is weak. Size is omitted from some rows. Given values are once, few, many or a class for expanded clones.

>-|TRBJ2-7|many|TRBV5-6
CASSLPGTLTREQYF
TGTGCCAGCAGCCTCCCTGGGACACTCACCCGGGAGCAGTACTTC
>-|TRBJ2-1|many|TRBV7-9
CASSAVGSQGSSYNEQFF
TGTGCCAGCAGCGCAGTTGGGAGCCAGGGGAGCTCCTACAATGAGCAGTTCTTC
>TRBD2|TRBJ2-1|many|TRBV20-1
CSARDRTSGSVKGQFF
TGCAGTGCTAGAGATCGGACTAGCGGGAGTGTTAAGGGGCAGTTCTTC
>TRBD2|TRBJ2-5|many|TRBV12-3/TRBV12-4
CASSQLGLAEETQYF
TGTGCCAGCAGCCAACTAGGACTAGCGGAAGAGACCCAGTACTTC
>-|TRBJ1-1|many|TRBV6-5
CASSYSNRLPEAFF
TGTGCCAGCAGTTACTCGAACAGACTTCCTGAAGCTTTCTTT
>-|TRBJ1-1|many|TRBV20-1
CSARDPAVAEAFF
TGCAGTGCTAGAGACCCGGCTGTCGCTGAAGCTTTCTTT
>-|TRBJ2-2|many|TRBV7-8
CASSPPGRYTGELFF
TGTGCCAGCAGCCCCCCGGGCAGGTACACCGGGGAGCTGTTTTTT
>TRBD1|TRBJ1-2|many|TRBV29-1
CSVQTGARNGYTF
TGCAGCGTACAGACAGGGGCACGGAATGGCTACACCTTC
>-|TRBJ2-7|many|TRBV20-1
CSASVGGNEQYF
TGCAGTGCTAGTGTCGGTGGGAACGAGCAGTACTTC
>-|TRBJ2-2|few|TRBV7-2
CASSLETGNTGELFF
TGTGCCAGCAGCTTAGAGACAGGGAACACCGGGGAGCTGTTTTTT
>-|TRBJ1-2|many|TRBV5-1
CASSFRQGTEGSNGYTF
TGCGCCAGCAGCTTTCGGCAGGGGACGGAAGGTTCTAATGGCTACACCTTC
>TRBD2|TRBJ2-1|-|TRBV20-1
CSASYVGRAVSNEQFF
TGCAGTGCTAGTTACGTCGGGAGGGCCGTATCCAATGAGCAGTTCTTC
>-|TRBJ2-7|many|TRBV7-2
CASSFSGYEQYF
TGTGCCAGCAGTTTCTCAGGATACGAGCAGTACTTC
>-|TRBJ2-3|-|TRBV5-4
CASSPGADTDTQYF
TGTGCCAGCAGCCCCGGAGCCGACACAGATACGCAGTATTTT
>-|TRBJ1-1|many|TRBV7-9
CASRTGLDTEAFF
TGTGCCAGCAGGACAGGTTTGGACACTGAAGCTTTCTTT
>TRBD2|TRBJ2-1|-|TRBV2
CASSPGLAGGVEQFF
TGTGCCAGCAGTCCGGGACTAGCGGGAGGGGTTGAGCAGTTCTTC
>-|TRBJ2-1|many|TRBV5-1
CASSLASPGPNEQFF
TGCGCCAGCAGCTTGGCCAGCCCGGGTCCAAATGAGCAGTTCTTC
>-|TRBJ2-5|many|TRBV12-3/TRBV12-4
CASSPLTGPAETQYF
TGTGCCAGCAGTCCCTTAACGGGACCGGCAGAGACCCAGTACTTC
>TRBD2|TRBJ2-7|-|TRBV4-3
CASSQETSGRGRYEQYF
TGCGCCAGCAGCCAAGAAACTAGCGGGAGAGGCCGGTACGAGCAGTACTTC
>-|TRBJ1-5|many|TRBV5-5
CASSLGGNSNQPQHF
TGTGCCAGCAGCTTGGGGGGAAATAGCAATCAGCCCCAGCATTTT
>TRBD2|TRBJ2-6|many|TRBV6-1
CASSPKPGLSNVLTF
TGTGCCAGCAGTCCAAAGCCGGGACTAAGCAACGTCCTGACTTTC
>TRBD1|TRBJ2-7|many|TRBV5-5
CASSLDRGVTYEQYF
TGTGCCAGCAGCCTAGACAGGGGGGTCACCTACGAGCAGTACTTC
>-|TRBJ1-5|many|TRBV12-3/TRBV12-4
CASSLNGVSNQPQHF
TGTGCCAGCAGTTTAAACGGGGTCAGCAATCAGCCCCAGCATTTT
>-|TRBJ2-2|many|TRBV10-1
CASSVDAITGELFF
TGCGCCAGCAGTGTAGATGCTATCACCGGGGAGCTGTTTTTT
>-|TRBJ1-5|-|TRBV6-4
CASSPMEGPNQPQHF
TGTGCCAGCAGTCCGATGGAAGGGCCCAATCAGCCCCAGCATTTT
>-|TRBJ1-1|few|TRBV7-2
CASSPQAGVNTEAFF
TGTGCCAGCAGCCCACAGGCAGGGGTGAACACTGAAGCTTTCTTT
>-|TRBJ1-2|many|TRBV10-3
CAIRATDGNYGYTF
TGTGCCATCAGAGCTACGGACGGAAACTATGGCTACACCTTC
>-|TRBJ2-7|few|TRBV28
CASSPGTVPYEQYF
TGTGCCAGCAGCCCCGGGACCGTCCCCTACGAGCAGTACTTC
>TRBD2|TRBJ2-6|many|TRBV28
CASRGGSSGANVLTF
TGTGCCAGCCGGGGGGGTAGCTCTGGGGCCAACGTCCTGACTTTC
>-|TRBJ2-3|many|TRBV12-3/TRBV12-4
CASSFIPFGVGSSTDTQYF
TGTGCCAGCAGTTTTATCCCCTTCGGAGTTGGCTCTAGCACAGATACGCAGTATTTT
>-|TRBJ2-3|-|TRBV12-3/TRBV12-4
CASEQTHGDTQYF
TGTGCCAGCGAGCAGACTCACGGAGATACGCAGTATTTT
>-|TRBJ2-7|many|TRBV27
CASSSDSTKAYEQYF
TGTGCCAGCAGTTCCGACAGCACCAAAGCCTACGAGCAGTACTTC
>TRBD1|TRBJ2-2|many|TRBV25-1
CASSDPGGPNTGELFF
TGTGCCAGCAGTGATCCAGGGGGACCGAACACCGGGGAGCTGTTTTTT
>-|TRBJ1-2|-|TRBV12-3/TRBV12-4
CASSQTAIYGYTF
TGTGCCAGCAGCCAGACAGCGATCTATGGCTACACCTTC
>TRBD2|TRBJ2-7|many|TRBV28
CASRPQTSGSSYEQYF
TGTGCCAGCAGGCCCCAAACTAGCGGGAGCTCCTACGAGCAGTACTTC
>-|TRBJ2-1|many|TRBV7-2
CASSLVGGSYNEQFF
TGTGCCAGCAGCTTAGTAGGGGGCTCCTACAATGAGCAGTTCTTC
>-|TRBJ1-1|few|TRBV5-1
CASSPGSPDTEAFF
TGCGCCAGCAGCCCCGGCAGCCCGGACACTGAAGCTTTCTTT
>TRBD2|TRBJ2-2|many|TRBV7-2
CASSPTRAGGSGELFF
TGTGCCAGCAGCCCAACGCGGGCGGGAGGATCCGGGGAGCTGTTTTTT
>-|TRBJ1-1|-|TRBV7-2
CASSNSQGSTEAFF
TGTGCCAGCAGCAATAGCCAGGGGAGCACTGAAGCTTTCTTT
>-|TRBJ2-3|many|TRBV2
CASGPVGTDTQYF
TGTGCCAGCGGACCGGTGGGCACAGATACGCAGTATTTT
>TRBD2|TRBJ2-5|few|TRBV12-3/TRBV12-4
CASTRAGGGETQYF
TGTGCCAGCACCCGAGCGGGAGGAGGGGAGACCCAGTACTTC
>-|TRBJ2-1|many|TRBV15
CATSNDRSSYNEQFF
TGTGCCACCAGCAATGACAGGAGCTCCTACAATGAGCAGTTCTTC
>TRBD2|TRBJ2-3|-|TRBV19
CASSPTLLERGAQKTQYF
TGTGCCAGTAGTCCGACCCTACTAGAGCGGGGGGCCCAAAAGACGCAGTATTTT
>TRBD2|TRBJ2-7|-|TRBV11-2
CASSPRVAGTYEQYF
TGTGCCAGCAGCCCTCGGGTAGCGGGGACCTACGAGCAGTACTTC
>TRBD1|TRBJ1-4|-|TRBV6-1
CASSPLTTGGREKLFF
TGTGCCAGCAGTCCGCTGACGACAGGGGGGCGGGAAAAACTGTTTTTT
>TRBD1|TRBJ2-7|many|TRBV29-1
CSVSPGQGEQYF
TGCAGCGTTTCTCCCGGACAGGGGGAGCAGTACTTC
>TRBD1|TRBJ1-1|many|TRBV15
CATSRGPGGVGTEAFF
TGTGCCACCAGCAGAGGACCAGGGGGCGTGGGCACTGAAGCTTTCTTT
>TRBD2|TRBJ2-3|-|TRBV7-8
CASSFPSGRRTDTQYF
TGTGCCAGCAGCTTCCCTAGCGGGAGGCGCACAGATACGCAGTATTTT
>-|TRBJ2-3|many|TRBV12-3/TRBV12-4
CASSSHDTDTQYF
TGTGCCAGCAGCTCACACGACACAGATACGCAGTATTTT
>-|TRBJ1-2|many|TRBV5-6
CASSLGSIRRYGYTF
TGTGCCAGCAGCTTGGGTTCCATCCGGAGATATGGCTACACCTTC
>-|TRBJ2-1|many|TRBV18
CASSPGTGAGTPQFF
TGTGCCAGCTCACCTGGAACTGGGGCCGGGACTCCTCAGTTCTTC
>-|TRBJ2-5|many|TRBV5-1
CASSLASIAEETQYF
TGCGCCAGCAGCTTGGCGTCTATTGCGGAAGAGACCCAGTACTTC
>-|TRBJ2-7|many|TRBV29-1
CSVVAASAYEQYF
TGCAGCGTTGTGGCAGCCTCCGCCTACGAGCAGTACTTC
>-|TRBJ2-5|few|TRBV12-3/TRBV12-4
CASRTGNQETQYF
TGTGCCAGCAGGACCGGGAACCAAGAGACCCAGTACTTC